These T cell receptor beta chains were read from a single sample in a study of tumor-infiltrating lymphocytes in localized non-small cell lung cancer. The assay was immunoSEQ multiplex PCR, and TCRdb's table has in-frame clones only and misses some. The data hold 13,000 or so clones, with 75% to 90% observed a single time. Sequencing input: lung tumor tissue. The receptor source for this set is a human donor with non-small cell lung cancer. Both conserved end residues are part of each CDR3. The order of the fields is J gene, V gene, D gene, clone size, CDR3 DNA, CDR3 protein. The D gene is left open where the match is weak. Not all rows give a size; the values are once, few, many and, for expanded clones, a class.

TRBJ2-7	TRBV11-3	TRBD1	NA	TGTGCCAGCAGCGCCCGCCGGGACAGGAGCTCCTACGAGCAGTACTTC	CASSARRDRSSYEQYF
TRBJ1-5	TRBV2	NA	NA	TGTGCCAGCAGTGATGGGGTGGAATATAGCAATCAGCCCCAGCATTTT	CASSDGVEYSNQPQHF
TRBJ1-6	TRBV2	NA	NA	TGTGCCAGCAGTGTACAGGGAAACTATAATTCACCCCTCCACTTT	CASSVQGNYNSPLHF
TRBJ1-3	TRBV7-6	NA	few	TGTGCCAGCAGCTCGGCCGGGACGGCCTCTGGAAACACCATATATTTT	CASSSAGTASGNTIYF
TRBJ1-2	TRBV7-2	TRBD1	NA	TGTGCCAGCAGCTTAGCAGGACAGGGATTTGGCTACACCTTC	CASSLAGQGFGYTF
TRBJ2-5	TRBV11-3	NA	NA	TGTGCCAGCAGCTTATCTGCTCTTGGAGAGACCCAGTACTTC	CASSLSALGETQYF
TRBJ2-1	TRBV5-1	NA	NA	TGCGCCAGCAGCTTGGCGGGGGTCGGGGCTTACAATGAGCAGTTCTTC	CASSLAGVGAYNEQFF
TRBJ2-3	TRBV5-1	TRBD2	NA	TGCGCCAGCAGCTTGGATGGCGGGGGGGACACAGATACGCAGTATTTT	CASSLDGGGDTDTQYF
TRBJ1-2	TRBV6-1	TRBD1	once	TGTGCCAGCAGTGAAGGCAGGGGGTTGGGGTATGGCTACACCTTC	CASSEGRGLGYGYTF
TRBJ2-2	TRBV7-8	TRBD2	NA	TGTGCCAGCAGCTTACTGGCGGGGGGCCACACCGGGGAGCTGTTTTTT	CASSLLAGGHTGELFF
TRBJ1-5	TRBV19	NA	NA	TGTGCCAGTAGTCGCCGGGACGGTAGCAATCAGCCCCAGCATTTT	CASSRRDGSNQPQHF
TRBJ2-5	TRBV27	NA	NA	TGTGCCAGCAGCTACGGCGGACAGCAAGAGACCCAGTACTTC	CASSYGGQQETQYF
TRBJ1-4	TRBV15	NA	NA	TGTGCCACCAGCAGAGGTACAGTTGGGGAAAAACTGTTTTTT	CATSRGTVGEKLFF
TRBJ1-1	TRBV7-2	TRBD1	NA	TGTGCCAGCAGCCCGGGGAGGGGGCCGAACACTGAAGCTTTCTTT	CASSPGRGPNTEAFF
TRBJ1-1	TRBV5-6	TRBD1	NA	TGTGCCAGCAGCTTGGGGACAGGGGGCTTTACTGAAGCTTTCTTT	CASSLGTGGFTEAFF
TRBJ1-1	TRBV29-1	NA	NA	TGCAGCGTTGTGCCGAGGGCTGAAGCTTTCTTT	CSVVPRAEAFF
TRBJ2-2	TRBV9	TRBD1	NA	TGTGCCAGCAGCGCGACCGGGACAGGGGTGGACACCGGGGAGCTGTTTTTT	CASSATGTGVDTGELFF
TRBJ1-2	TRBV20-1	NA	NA	TGCAGTGTGGTAAAGGCTCGGAGCTACACCTTC	CSVVKARSYTF
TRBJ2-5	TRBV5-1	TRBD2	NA	TGCGCCAGCAGCCGACTAGCGGGGGAGCAAGAGACCCAGTACTTC	CASSRLAGEQETQYF
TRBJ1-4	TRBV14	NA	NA	TGTGCCAGCAGCCAACGGGAAAAACTGTTTTTT	CASSQREKLFF
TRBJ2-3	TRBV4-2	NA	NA	TGTGCCAGCAGCCAAGTCCTGGGAGATACGCAGTATTTT	CASSQVLGDTQYF
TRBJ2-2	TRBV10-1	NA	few	TGCGCCAGCAGTGGAAGGATTTTGAACACCGGGGAGCTGTTTTTT	CASSGRILNTGELFF
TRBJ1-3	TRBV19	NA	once	TGTGCCAGTAGTAAAGCGAGGGCCGCAGGAAACACCATATATTTT	CASSKARAAGNTIYF
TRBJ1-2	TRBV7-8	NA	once	TGTGCCAGCAGCTTAGGGCAGGAACAGGGCTACACCTTC	CASSLGQEQGYTF
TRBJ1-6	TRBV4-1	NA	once	TGCGCCAGCAGCCGCGGACTCATACTTAATTCACCCCTCCACTTT	CASSRGLILNSPLHF
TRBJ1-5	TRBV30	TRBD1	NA	TGTGCCTGGAGTAAGGGGACAGGGGGTTATAGCAATCAGCCCCAGCATTTT	CAWSKGTGGYSNQPQHF
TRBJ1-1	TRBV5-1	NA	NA	TGCGCCAGCAGCTTGGTAGGAGACACTGAAGCTTTCTTT	CASSLVGDTEAFF
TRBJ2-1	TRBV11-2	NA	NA	TGTGCCAGCAGCTGGGAGAGGGCGGGCTATGAGCAGTTCTTC	CASSWERAGYEQFF
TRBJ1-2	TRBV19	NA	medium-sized	TGTGCCAGTAGTATAGAGGTTAGGGATTACATGGGCTACACCTTC	CASSIEVRDYMGYTF
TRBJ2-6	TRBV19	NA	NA	TGTGCCAGTAGTATAGGAGGTCTCTCTGGGGCCAACGTCCTGACTTTC	CASSIGGLSGANVLTF
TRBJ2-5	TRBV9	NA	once	TGTGCCAGCAGCCCAGGGGGGGGGCTGGAGACCCAGTACTTC	CASSPGGGLETQYF
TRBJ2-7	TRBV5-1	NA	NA	TGCGCCAGCAGCTTGGGCCCCTCAAACAACGAGCAGTACTTC	CASSLGPSNNEQYF
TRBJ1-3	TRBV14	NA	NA	TGTGCCAGCAGCCCAGAGGGAGCAAGAGTAAACACCATATATTTT	CASSPEGARVNTIYF
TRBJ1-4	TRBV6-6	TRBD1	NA	TGTGCCAGCAGAAGGGACAGGGGGATTGAAAAACTGTTTTTT	CASRRDRGIEKLFF
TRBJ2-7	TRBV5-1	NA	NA	TGCGCCAGCAGCTTGGTCAGGGGAAACGAGCAGTACTTC	CASSLVRGNEQYF
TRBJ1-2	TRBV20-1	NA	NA	TGCAGTGCCGATGGGTATGGCTACACCTTC	CSADGYGYTF
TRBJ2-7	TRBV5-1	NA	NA	TGCGCCAGCAGCTTAACGGAGGGAGCGGTTAGCTCCTACGAGCAGTACTTC	CASSLTEGAVSSYEQYF
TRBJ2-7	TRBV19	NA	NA	TGTGCCAGTAGTATTAAGAAGGGGCTATTCTACGAGCAGTACTTC	CASSIKKGLFYEQYF
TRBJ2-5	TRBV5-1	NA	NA	TGCGCCAGCAGCTTAGAATTGGGGGCCCAGTACTTC	CASSLELGAQYF
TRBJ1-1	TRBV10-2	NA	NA	TGCGCCAGCAGTCGACTCCCCCAGGGGAACACTGAAGCTTTCTTT	CASSRLPQGNTEAFF
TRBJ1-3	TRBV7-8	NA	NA	TGTGCCAGCAGCTTAAGCTCCAGACAGAGGTCTGGAAACACCATATATTTT	CASSLSSRQRSGNTIYF
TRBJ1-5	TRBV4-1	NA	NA	TGCGCCAGCAGCCAAGATTATCCCTATAATCAGCCCCAGCATTTT	CASSQDYPYNQPQHF
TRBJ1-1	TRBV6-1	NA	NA	TGTGCCGGAGGGCGGCAGTTGAACACTGAAGCTTTCTTT	CAGGRQLNTEAFF
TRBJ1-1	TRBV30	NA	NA	TGTGCCTGGAGTGAACAAGGTTGGGCTTTCTTT	CAWSEQGWAFF
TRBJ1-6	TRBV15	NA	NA	TGTGCCACCAGCAGAGAAGGGGAGAATTCACCCCTCCACTTT	CATSREGENSPLHF
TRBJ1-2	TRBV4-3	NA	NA	TGCGCCAGCAGCCAAGGATGGAGAGGGTCTAACTATGGCTACACCTTC	CASSQGWRGSNYGYTF
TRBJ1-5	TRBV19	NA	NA	TGTGCCAGTAGGGAGACGGTGGATAGCAATCAGCCCCAGCATTTT	CASRETVDSNQPQHF
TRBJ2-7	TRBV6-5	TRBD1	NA	TGTGCCAGCAGCTCCGGACAGGTTGCCTACGAGCAGTACTTC	CASSSGQVAYEQYF
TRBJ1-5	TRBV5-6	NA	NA	TGTGCCAGCAGCTTGGGAATTAGCAATCAGCCCCAGCATTTT	CASSLGISNQPQHF
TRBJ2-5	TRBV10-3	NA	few	TGTGCCATCAGTGAGGGAGGGGAACAAGAGACCCAGTACTTC	CAISEGGEQETQYF
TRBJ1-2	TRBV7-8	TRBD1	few	TGTGCCAGCAGCTCGGGACAGGCAAACTATGGCTACACCTTC	CASSSGQANYGYTF
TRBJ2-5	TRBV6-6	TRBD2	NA	TGTGCCAGCAGTTACGCCGATGCGGGGGGCCAAGAGACCCAGTACTTC	CASSYADAGGQETQYF
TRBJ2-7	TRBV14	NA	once	TGTGCCAGCAGCCCTAAACTAGCCCCCGTTGAGGAGCAGTACTTC	CASSPKLAPVEEQYF
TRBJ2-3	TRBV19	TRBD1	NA	TGTGCCAGTACCCAAGGGGGCGCGTTTATCGGAGATACGCAGTATTTT	CASTQGGAFIGDTQYF
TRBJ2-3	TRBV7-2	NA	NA	TGTGCCAGCTCAATAGAGGGGACGTACACAGATACGCAGTATTTT	CASSIEGTYTDTQYF